This entry lists 16 T cell receptor beta chains sequenced from one sample in a study of cytomegalovirus exposure and HLA in healthy donors listed by TCRdb under 2017. The method behind the library was the immunoSEQ multiplex PCR assay. For the multiplex PCR, a mixture combining 60 forward primers for TCR Vbeta segments and 13 reverse primers for TCR Jbeta segments was used. Held by TCRdb, this immuneACCESS table contains in-frame sequences only and omits some clones. Under half of the omission traces to an unresolved V gene where checked; the cause of the rest is unknown. Within this sample are about 130,000 clones, with 70% to 80% of them counted one time only. The top ten hold around 2.2% of the sample. The material sequenced was PBMCs. These receptor sequences come from a man aged 25-40 years in good health and CMV-seronegative.

This sequence joins TRBV30 and TRBJ1-1, with 7 bases that match TRBD1. CDR1 is GTSNPN, CDR2 SVGIG, per germline (reference sequence). The CDR3 extends over 16 amino acids. J lost 6 bases, V lost 2 bases, and 15 bases had no gene match. The CDR3 sequence is CAWSSSRTGGVAEAFF. In nucleotides, the CDR3 is TGTGCCTGGAGTTCCTCTAGGACAGGCGGTGTCGCTGAAGCTTTCTTT.

The gene calls are TRBV7-2 and TRBJ2-5; tentatively, D is TRBD2 (6 bases). The CDR3 loop spans 13 amino acids. Looked up from germline, CDR1 is SGHTA and CDR2 is FQGNSA. The V end lost 5 bases, the J end lost 5 bases, and 12 bases lay between the germline ends. CDR3 bases: TGTGCCAGCAGCCTCCGGGCGGGGGAGACCCAGTACTTC. It is translated as CASSLRAGETQYF.

The chain carries TRBV10-1 and TRBJ2-2; TRBD1 aligns across 8 bases. The length of the CDR3 is 14 residues. Germline V gene lookup returns CDR1 WNHNN and CDR2 SYGVQD (reference sequence). Trimming at V came to 4 bases and at J to 6 bases, leaving 4 bases not matched to a gene. Here the CDR3 DNA reads TGCGCCAGCAGTGGGACAGGGTATTCCGGGGAGCTGTTTTTT. Encoded protein: CASSGTGYSGELFF.

The rearrangement links TRBV6-5 to TRBJ1-2; 7 bases are shared with TRBD1. The CDR3 length is 15 residues. V was pared by 6 bases and J by 6 bases, with 13 bases of the junction left unmatched. Germline V CDR1 and CDR2: MNHEY, SVGAGI. The DNA of the CDR3 is TGTGCCAGCAGCCCGCGACAGGGATCTCAGGATGGCTACACCTTC. This translates into CASSPRQGSQDGYTF.

DNA for the CDR3: TGTGCCAGCAGCTTAGTATCGCAAGCGGACGAGCAGTACTTC. Its translation: CASSLVSQADEQYF. The J gene is TRBJ2-7, the V gene TRBV7-2, with a tentative D call TRBD2 (5 bases). Germline lookup yields CDR1 SGHTA and CDR2 FQGNSA. Trimming pared 1 base from V and 5 bases from J, leaving 12 bases between. The CDR3 length is 14 residues.

As concerns this clone: Other DNA sequences within the sample encode an identical CDR3. In nucleotides, the CDR3 is TGTGCCAGCAGCACAGGACACTTGCAGGGAGGGACTGAAGCTTTCTTT. This encodes CASSTGHLQGGTEAFF. This chain joins TRBV27 and TRBJ1-1; TRBD1 is a possible D gene (5 bases). With 6 bases removed from V and 5 bases from J, the gap between germline ends came to 22 bases. This CDR3 has 16 amino acids. From germline, CDR1 is MNHEY and CDR2 SMNVEV (reference sequence).

The chain has TRBV30 and TRBJ1-2; 11 positions agree with TRBD1. Looked up from germline, CDR1 is GTSNPN and CDR2 is SVGIG (reference sequence). The CDR3 has 15 amino acids. Trimming removed 4 bases from V and 4 bases from J; junction bases left unmatched: 8. CDR3 region: CAWIPPGTGGYGYTF. The CDR3 coding sequence is TGTGCCTGGATTCCCCCGGGGACAGGGGGCTATGGCTACACCTTC.

CDR3: CASSHPKVGGLGGYTF. For the CDR3, the DNA is TGCGCCAGCAGCCATCCGAAGGTCGGGGGTTTAGGTGGCTACACCTTC. The rearrangement links TRBV4-1 to TRBJ1-2; a weak D match, TRBD1 (5 bases). V was clipped by 3 bases and J by 7 bases, with 21 bases between them. The CDR3 length is 16 residues. Germline lookup yields CDR1 MGHRA and CDR2 YSYEKL.

V gene TRBV6-8 combines with J gene TRBJ2-7, with TRBD2 as a possible D gene (6 bases). The CDR3 has 13 residues. The germline CDR1 and CDR2 sequences are MNHGY and SAAAGT. Trimming took 10 bases from V and 4 from J, leaving 17 bases between them. The CDR3 protein is CATLGGNGYEQYF. The DNA of the CDR3 is TGTGCCACACTAGGCGGGAACGGATACGAGCAGTACTTC.

Worth noting for this clone: The junction does not match germline at one end; this may be a read error. V usage is TRBV7-9 and J usage is TRBJ1-1; a weak D match, TRBD1 (5 bases). CDR3 length: 11 residues. CDR1 and CDR2 from the germline V gene are SEHNR and FQNEAQ (reference sequence). The CDR3: CSSYNPGEAFF. CDR3 bases: TGTTCCAGCTATAACCCAGGGGAAGCTTTCTTT.

This chain joins TRBV11-2 and TRBJ2-2, with 9 bases fitting TRBD2. J gave up 7 bases and V 5 bases, and 20 bases lay outside the gene matches. The CDR3 totals 19 residues. From germline, CDR1 is SGHAT and CDR2 FQNNGV. The DNA of the CDR3 is TGTGCCAGCAGCCCACCCCGCACCGGGAGCGGGAGGACGGTCGGGGAGCTGTTTTTT. Translated: CASSPPRTGSGRTVGELFF.

This chain connects TRBV5-4 to TRBJ1-4; a possible D gene is TRBD1 (5 bases). Germline lookup yields CDR1 SGHNT and CDR2 YYREEE (reference sequence). The V and J ends lost 0 bases and 6 bases respectively, with 6 bases between them. The CDR3 runs 13 residues. The chain's CDR3 is CASSLGGYEKLFF. As DNA, the CDR3 is TGTGCCAGCAGCTTGGGGGGCTATGAAAAACTGTTTTTT.

This clone was counted a few times. The genes are TRBV5-6 and TRBJ1-1, with a weak D call TRBD1 (5 bases). CDR1 SGHDT and CDR2 YYEEEE come from the germline V gene. Trimming shortened V by 7 bases and J by 5 bases, and 18 bases separated the two germline ends. The CDR3 spans 14 residues. In DNA, the CDR3 is TGTGCCAGCTCTCCAGGGTCAACTCGGACTGAAGCTTTCTTT. Translation: CASSPGSTRTEAFF.

V usage is TRBV14 and J usage is TRBJ1-2; 8 nucleotides match TRBD1. This CDR3 has 14 amino acids. The germline CDR1 and CDR2 sequences are SGHDN and FVKESK. V trimming: 6 bases; J trimming: 4 bases; junction bases outside the gene matches: 7. The chain's CDR3 is CASSAGTGLYGYTF. The CDR3 nucleotides read TGTGCCAGCAGTGCCGGGACAGGTCTCTATGGCTACACCTTC.

The CDR3 DNA sequence: TGTGCCAGCAGCTTAGCCATTTATCAGCCCCAGCATTTT. Translated: CASSLAIYQPQHF. The chain couples TRBV7-9 to TRBJ1-5; no definite D call. CDR1 and CDR2 (germline): SEHNR, FQNEAQ (reference sequence). This CDR3 is 13 amino acids long. Trimming removed 0 bases at V and 5 bases at J, with 5 bases between.

The chain joins TRBV27 to TRBJ2-1; 8 nucleotides match TRBD2. This CDR3 has 12 amino acids. Trimming took 5 bases from V and 15 from J; bases not matched to a gene: 9. Looked up from germline, CDR1 is MNHEY and CDR2 is SMNVEV (reference sequence). The CDR3: CASSTSGTRGFF. CDR3 sequence (DNA): TGTGCCAGCAGTACGTCCGGGACTAGGGGGTTCTTC.